These 13 T cell receptor beta chains were all obtained from the same sample, sequenced in a study of blood T cells in healthy people across ages. With a J-beta primer mix and a sample-barcoded 5' primer, a second PCR ran roughly 6 to 11 cycles. TCRdb redid the calling of the 5' RACE reads with MiXCR, one entry per CDR3 protein. This sample has 730,000 or so distinct CDR3 sequences, with about 43% found just once. The sequencing input was blood. Receptor source: a man at least 80 years old in good health.

The chain uses TRBV29-1 and TRBJ2-2; 10 nucleotides align to TRBD2. The V gene end was trimmed by 4 bases and the J gene end by 3 bases; junction bases not matched to a gene: 8. Germline CDR1 reads SQVTM; CDR2 reads ANQGSEA. CDR3 size: 16 residues. DNA for the CDR3: TGCAGCGTTGCGGGACTAGCGAATTGGGACACCGGGGAGCTGTTTTTT. Protein product: CSVAGLANWDTGELFF.

The chain couples TRBV29-1 to TRBJ2-7; a possible D gene is TRBD2 (7 bases). The CDR3 covers 11 residues. CDR1 and CDR2 from the germline V gene are SQVTM and ANQGSEA. V was cut by 7 bases and J by 7 bases, with 14 bases left in between. As DNA, the CDR3 is TGCAGCGGGGGGGGGGGCGTTGAGCAGTACTTC. Translation: CSGGGGVEQYF.

Of note for this clonotype: Since a much larger clone is just one base distant, this may be a read error. This rearrangement joins TRBV7-2 to TRBJ2-4; D may be TRBD2 (6 bases). The CDR3 contains 17 residues. From germline, CDR1 is SGHTA and CDR2 FQGNSA. CDR3 region: CASSPEGLSLAKNIRYF. For the CDR3, the DNA is TGTGCCAGCAGCCCGGAGGGACTGTCGCTAGCCAAAAACATTCGGTACTTC.

The gene calls are TRBV2 and TRBJ1-5; D not certain. CDR3 size: 13 residues. The V and J ends lost 7 bases and 0 bases respectively, with 7 bases between them. Germline assignment: CDR1 SNHLY and CDR2 FYNNEI. The CDR3 here is CASNSYSNQPQHF. The CDR3 region has the DNA TGTGCCAGCAACAGCTATAGCAATCAGCCCCAGCATTTT.

This clonotype has just a few counts. The chain uses TRBV7-2 and TRBJ2-6, with D unclear. Trimming stripped 1 base from V and 1 base from J, with 11 bases between. Germline values: CDR1 SGHTA, CDR2 FQGNSA. CDR3 length equals 17 residues. DNA for the CDR3: TGTGCCAGCAGCTTAGAAAGGATGGGTTCTGGGGCCAACGTCCTGACTTTC. It yields the protein CASSLERMGSGANVLTF.

This clonotype was recorded a few times. CDR3 amino acids: CASSTRGGEETQYF. The CDR3 coding sequence is TGTGCCAGCAGCACCCGGGGCGGGGAAGAGACCCAGTACTTC. The rearrangement uses TRBV7-2 and TRBJ2-5, with a weak D call TRBD2 (6 bases). This CDR3 region has 14 residues. V lost 5 bases and J lost 3, with 13 bases in between. Germline V gene lookup returns CDR1 SGHTA and CDR2 FQGNSA.

The V gene is TRBV12-3 or TRBV12-4, the J gene TRBJ1-2; D not resolved. This CDR3 has 13 amino acids. Between the trimmed V and J ends, which lost 7 bases and 2 bases, there was a span of 11 bases. The CDR3 reads CASTPGRNYGYTF. Written as DNA, the CDR3 is TGTGCCAGCACCCCCGGGCGCAACTATGGCTACACCTTC.

The chain joins TRBV12-3 or TRBV12-4 to TRBJ1-6, with unresolved D. The CDR3 is made up of 13 amino acids. Trimming took off 2 bases at V and 9 bases at J, with 8 bases between the two ends. CDR3 protein: CASSLNGRSPLHF. In DNA, the CDR3 is TGTGCCAGCAGTTTAAATGGGCGTTCACCCCTCCACTTT.

V is TRBV7-2 and J is TRBJ2-1, with D possibly called TRBD1 or TRBD2 (6 bases each). Trimming cost V 1 base and J 3 bases, with 13 bases left between them. The germline V gene has CDR1 SGHTA and CDR2 FQGNSA. This CDR3 is 16 amino acids long. The CDR3 DNA follows: TGTGCCAGCAGCTTAGGAAGGGGGGCCTACTACAATGAGCAGTTCTTC. Translating it yields CASSLGRGAYYNEQFF.

The CDR3, as DNA: TGCAGTGCGATGGCGGGAAGCACAGATACGCAGTATTTT. It is translated as CSAMAGSTDTQYF. J is TRBJ2-3 and V is TRBV20-1; maybe TRBD2 (6 bases). The germline gives CDR1 DFQATT, CDR2 SNEGSKA (reference sequence). This CDR3 comprises 13 residues. The V gene lost 6 bases and the J gene lost 0 bases, with 10 bases spanning the gap.

On this clonotype: One end of the junction does not line up with germline, which may come from a read error. CDR3 sequence: CANSHWDRQETQYF. As DNA, the CDR3 is TGTGCCAACAGCCACTGGGACAGACAAGAGACCCAGTACTTC. V is TRBV7-9 and J is TRBJ2-5, with 7 bases lining up with TRBD1. The germline gives CDR1 SEHNR, CDR2 FQNEAQ (reference sequence). The CDR3 covers 14 residues.

This clonotype was picked up many times. The chain couples TRBV20-1 to TRBJ1-2, with D tentatively TRBD1 (6 bases). Germline V gene sequence: CDR1 DFQATT, CDR2 SNEGSKA (reference sequence). The CDR3 runs 15 residues. Trimming removed 2 bases from V and 2 bases from J, with 15 bases in between. In nucleotides, the CDR3 is TGCAGTGCTAGACGTGAGGACAGCCTCAACTATGGCTACACCTTC. Its translation: CSARREDSLNYGYTF.

This rearrangement joins TRBV20-1 to TRBJ2-7, with 10 bases lining up with TRBD2. The CDR3 is made up of 15 amino acids. Germline CDR1 is DFQATT and CDR2 is SNEGSKA (reference sequence). The V and J ends lost 0 bases and 0 bases, in that order; junction bases with no gene match: 2. The CDR3 protein is CSARETSGFSYEQYF. The CDR3, as DNA: TGCAGTGCTAGAGAGACTAGCGGGTTCTCCTACGAGCAGTACTTC.